The rows below give T cell receptor beta chains drawn from one sample of a study of blood T cells in healthy people across ages. TCRdb re-analysed the 5' RACE reads in MiXCR, keeping a single row per CDR3 protein. The data show 1.5 million to 2 million distinct CDR3 sequences, with roughly 30% seen just once and less than 9.5% held by the top ten. The sample consisted of blood. All receptors come from a woman aged 25 to 39 in good health. CDR3s include the opening cysteine and the closing phenylalanine or tryptophan. A D gene is named only where the DNA matches it firmly. Rows may omit the clone size; those that give it use once, few, many or a size class.

>TRBV6-1|TRBD1|TRBJ2-1|once
TGTGCCAGCAGTAGACAGGGGGCGACAGACAATGAGCAGTTCTTC
CASSRQGATDNEQFF
>TRBV5-1|.|TRBJ2-3|many
TGCGCCAGCAGCTCCAGGGCCCCCGGGGGAGATACGCAGTATTTT
CASSSRAPGGDTQYF
>TRBV28|.|TRBJ1-5|few
TGTGCCAGTCTAAGGGGGGCTCGGGTAAGCAGTCAGCCCCAGCATTTT
CASLRGARVSSQPQHF
>TRBV5-1|.|TRBJ2-7|few
TGCGCCAGCAGGCAGGGACTTCCCTATTACGAGCAGTACTTC
CASRQGLPYYEQYF
>TRBV5-1|.|TRBJ2-7|few
TGCGCCAGCAGCTTACCGGGACACTCCTACGAGCAGTACTTC
CASSLPGHSYEQYF
>TRBV7-2|.|TRBJ2-7|.
TGTGCCAGCAGCTCAACCGGTCCGGGATCCGTCGAGCAGTACTTC
CASSSTGPGSVEQYF
>TRBV12-3/TRBV12-4|TRBD1|TRBJ2-7|.
TGTGCCAGCAGTGCAACCGGGACAGTCGAGCAGTACTTC
CASSATGTVEQYF
>TRBV14|TRBD1|TRBJ2-3|few
TGTGCCAGCAGCCACTACAGGGGCACTAGCACAGATACGCAGTATTTT
CASSHYRGTSTDTQYF
>TRBV2|.|TRBJ1-2|few
TGTGCCAGCAGTGGAATCCCGACAGTGAGGGCCTCTGGCTACACCTTC
CASSGIPTVRASGYTF
>TRBV5-1|TRBD2|TRBJ2-7|many
TGCGCCAGCAGCAGCATGGGACTAGCGGGGGGGCTCGAGCAGTACTTC
CASSSMGLAGGLEQYF
>TRBV27|.|TRBJ2-7|few
TGTGCCAGCAGTTTCGAGACAATGGGCTACTACGAGCAGTACTTC
CASSFETMGYYEQYF